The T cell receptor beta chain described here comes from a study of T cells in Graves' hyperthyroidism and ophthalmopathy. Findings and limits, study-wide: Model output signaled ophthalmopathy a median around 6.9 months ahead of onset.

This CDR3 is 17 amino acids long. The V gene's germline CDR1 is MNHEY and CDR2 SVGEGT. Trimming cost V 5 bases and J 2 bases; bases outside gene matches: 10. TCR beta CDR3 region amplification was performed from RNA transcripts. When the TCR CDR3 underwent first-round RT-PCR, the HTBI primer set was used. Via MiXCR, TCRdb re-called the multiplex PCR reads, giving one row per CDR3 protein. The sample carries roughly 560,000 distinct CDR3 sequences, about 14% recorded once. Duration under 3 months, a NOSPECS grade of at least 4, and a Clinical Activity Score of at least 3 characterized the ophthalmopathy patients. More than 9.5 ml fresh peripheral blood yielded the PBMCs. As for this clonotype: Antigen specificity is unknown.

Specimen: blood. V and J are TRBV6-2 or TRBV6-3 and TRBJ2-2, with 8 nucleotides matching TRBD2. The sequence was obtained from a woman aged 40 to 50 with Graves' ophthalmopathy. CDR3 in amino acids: CASSNPRAGGNTGELFF. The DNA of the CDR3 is TGTGCCAGCAGTAACCCCAGGGCGGGAGGTAACACCGGGGAGCTGTTTTTT.